The T cell receptor (beta chain) described here comes from a study of identifying expanded T cells in peripheral blood (dated by TCRdb to the late 2010s). The study in broad terms: Separate aliquots of the same genomic DNA pool were sequenced to produce technical replicates, and four replicates were compared in pairs.

The immunoSEQ Assay, which uses bias-controlled multiplex PCR amplification of genomic DNA, was used to profile TCRbeta CDR3 regions. The original methods were these. The absolute abundance of each unique TCRbeta CDR3 region was quantified after sequences were collapsed and filtered. Differential abundance was assessed using a binomial (Fisher-equivalent) model and a beta-binomial model in which time-dependent variance fitted from healthy donors was added. Clones with fewer than 5 combined templates were excluded, and clones with Benjamini-Hochberg FDR below 0.01 were called differentially abundant. Using the form v = (b*log(k)+a)^2, the beta-binomial variance was modeled as a function of the total template count across the two samples. The clones in this table, taken by TCRdb from immuneACCESS, are in-frame only. Not every clone is retained; where verified, under half of the shortfall comes from an unresolved V gene, and the cause of the rest is unknown. V and J calls and clone size are as listed in that table; D and trimming were resolved from the DNA. The sample table lists some 93,000 clones, 85% to 90% of them with a count of one. Together, the top ten hold approximately 3.9% of the sample.

No immune events such as infections were documented for the healthy donors during the collection period. Healthy-donor blood repertoires served as a training cohort to calibrate time-dependent variance in a beta-binomial model of T-cell clone differential abundance. The training cohort included 10 or so healthy donors, of whom 3 were female and 7 were male. The donors were between about 29 and 65 years old, with an average age of roughly 40 years. Whole blood was collected from each healthy donor at three time points spaced around two weeks apart and obtained from a commercial supplier. Genomic DNA was extracted from unsorted whole blood for immunosequencing. Points the paper makes about the study in general: The authors expected that biological variance in healthy repertoires might rise further over much longer intervals, such as months to years. The beta-binomial model significantly reduced the number of clones called differentially abundant and the false-positive rate across all healthy-donor time intervals. Across all healthy donors, variance in clone template counts between approximately two-week samples was found to increase significantly with total template count. Roughly 1.2 differentially abundant clones were flagged by the binomial model between technical replicates, whereas about 15 and 19 were flagged over about two weeks and four weeks, respectively.

The CDR3 has 16 amino acids, counting the end cysteine and phenylalanine. The DNA shown is the 48-base CDR3, in frame from base 1. The germline V gene (reference sequence) supplies CDR1 SEHNR and CDR2 FQNEAQ. For this chain, trimming is 2 bases at the V end and 6 bases at the J end, and the number of junction bases without a gene match is 5. Comment on this clone: Its recognized antigen is unknown. No much larger clonotype is one base removed from it; base qualities were not supplied.

The specimen was blood. This TCR was recovered from a person between 18 and 70 years old in good health. Here the chain combines TRBV7-9 and TRBJ2-2; 11 central bases correspond to TRBD2. CDR3 sequence: CASSLTSGSGAGELFF. The DNA sequence is TGTGCCAGCAGCTTAACTAGCGGGAGTGGGGCCGGGGAGCTGTTTTTT.